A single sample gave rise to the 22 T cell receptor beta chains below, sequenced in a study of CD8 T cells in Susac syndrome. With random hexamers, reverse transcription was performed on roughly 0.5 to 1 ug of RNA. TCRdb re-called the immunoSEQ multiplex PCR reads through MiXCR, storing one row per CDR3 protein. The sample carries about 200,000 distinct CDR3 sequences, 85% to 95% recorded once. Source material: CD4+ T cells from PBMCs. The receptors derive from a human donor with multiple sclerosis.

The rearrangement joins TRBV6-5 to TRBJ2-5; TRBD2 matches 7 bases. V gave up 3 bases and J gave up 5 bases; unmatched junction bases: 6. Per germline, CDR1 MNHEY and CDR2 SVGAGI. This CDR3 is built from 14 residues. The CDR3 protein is CASSYRGGVETQYF. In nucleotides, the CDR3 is TGTGCCAGCAGTTATCGCGGGGGAGTCGAGACCCAGTACTTC.

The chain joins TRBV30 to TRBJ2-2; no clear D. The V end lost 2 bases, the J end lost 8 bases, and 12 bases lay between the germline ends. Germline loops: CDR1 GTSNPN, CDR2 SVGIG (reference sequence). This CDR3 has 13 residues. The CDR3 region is CAWSTVAEGELFF. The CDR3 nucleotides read TGTGCCTGGAGTACGGTGGCCGAAGGGGAGCTGTTTTTT.

CDR3 nucleotides: TGTGCCAGCAGCACGTGGGCAGATACGCAGTATTTT. It codes for CASSTWADTQYF. The V and J genes are TRBV7-2 and TRBJ2-3; D not resolved. The ends were cut back, 5 bases at V and 4 bases at J, with 7 bases in the middle. The CDR3 covers 12 residues. Germline values: CDR1 SGHTA, CDR2 FQGNSA. The whole variable domain, remainder taken from reference TRBV7-2 and TRBJ2-3, is GAGVSQSPSNKVTEKGKDVELRCDPISGHTALYWYRQSLGQGLEFLIYFQGNSAPDKSGLPSDRFSAERTGGSVSTLTIQRTQQEDSAVYLCASSTWADTQYFGPGTRLTVL.

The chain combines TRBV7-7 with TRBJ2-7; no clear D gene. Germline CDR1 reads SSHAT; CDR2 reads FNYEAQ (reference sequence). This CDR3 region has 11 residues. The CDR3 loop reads CASSFPYEQYV. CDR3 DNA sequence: TGTGCTAGCAGCTTCCCCTACGAGCAGTACGTC.

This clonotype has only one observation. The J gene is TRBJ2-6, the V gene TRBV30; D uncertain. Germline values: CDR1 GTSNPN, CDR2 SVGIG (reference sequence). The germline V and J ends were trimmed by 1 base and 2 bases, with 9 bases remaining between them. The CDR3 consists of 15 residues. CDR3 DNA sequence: TGTGCCTGGAGTGCACCAAAAGCTGGGGCCAACGTCCTGACTTTC. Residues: CAWSAPKAGANVLTF.

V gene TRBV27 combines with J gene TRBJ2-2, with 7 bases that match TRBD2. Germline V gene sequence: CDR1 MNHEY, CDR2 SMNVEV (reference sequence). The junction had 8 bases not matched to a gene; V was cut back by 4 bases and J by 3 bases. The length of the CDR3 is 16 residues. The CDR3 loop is CASSSILGGYTGELFF. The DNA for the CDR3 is TGTGCCAGCAGTTCTATTCTGGGGGGGTACACCGGGGAGCTGTTTTTT.

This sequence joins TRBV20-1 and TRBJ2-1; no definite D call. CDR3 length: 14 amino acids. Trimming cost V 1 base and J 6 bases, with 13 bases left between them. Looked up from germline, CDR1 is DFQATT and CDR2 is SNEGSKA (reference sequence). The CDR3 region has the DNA TGCAGTGCTAGAGTGCCGGGCTCCCCCAATGAGCAGTTCTTC. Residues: CSARVPGSPNEQFF.

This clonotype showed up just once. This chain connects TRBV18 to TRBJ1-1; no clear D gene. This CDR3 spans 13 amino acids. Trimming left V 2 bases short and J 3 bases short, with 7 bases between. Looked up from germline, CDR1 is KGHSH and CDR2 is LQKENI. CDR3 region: CASSPSWDTEAFF. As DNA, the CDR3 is TGTGCCAGCTCACCATCGTGGGACACTGAAGCTTTCTTT.

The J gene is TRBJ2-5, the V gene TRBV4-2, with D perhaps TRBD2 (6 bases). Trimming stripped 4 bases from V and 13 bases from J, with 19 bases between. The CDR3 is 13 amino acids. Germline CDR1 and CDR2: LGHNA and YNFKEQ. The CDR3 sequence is CASSPQAEGLLYF. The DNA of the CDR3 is TGTGCCAGCAGCCCCCAAGCCGAGGGACTTCTGTACTTC.

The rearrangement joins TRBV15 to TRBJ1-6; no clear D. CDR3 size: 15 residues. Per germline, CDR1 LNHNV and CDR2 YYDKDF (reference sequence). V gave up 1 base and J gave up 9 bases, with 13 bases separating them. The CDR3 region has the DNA TGTGCCACCAGCAGAGTGGGTGACCGTGGTTCACCCCTCCACTTT. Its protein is CATSRVGDRGSPLHF.

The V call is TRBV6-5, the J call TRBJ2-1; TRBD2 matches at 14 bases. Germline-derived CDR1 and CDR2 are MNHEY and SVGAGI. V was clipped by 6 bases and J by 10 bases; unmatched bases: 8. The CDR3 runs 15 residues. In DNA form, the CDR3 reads TGTGCCAGCAGACCCCGGACTAGCGGGGGGAGGGAGCAGTTCTTC. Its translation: CASRPRTSGGREQFF.

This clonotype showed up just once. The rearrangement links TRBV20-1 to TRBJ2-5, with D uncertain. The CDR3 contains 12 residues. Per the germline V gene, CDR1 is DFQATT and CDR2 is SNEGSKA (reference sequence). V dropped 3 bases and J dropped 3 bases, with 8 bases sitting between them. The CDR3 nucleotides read TGCAGTGCTAGTGTTCGGGAAGAGACCCAGTACTTC. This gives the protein CSASVREETQYF.

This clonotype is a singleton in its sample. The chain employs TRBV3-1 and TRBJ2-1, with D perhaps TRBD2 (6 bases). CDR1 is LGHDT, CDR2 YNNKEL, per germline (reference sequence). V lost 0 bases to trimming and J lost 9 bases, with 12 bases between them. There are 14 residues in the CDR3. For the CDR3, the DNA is TGTGCCAGCAGCCAAGATCTTGCGGGGCGTGAGCAGTTCTTC. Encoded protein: CASSQDLAGREQFF.

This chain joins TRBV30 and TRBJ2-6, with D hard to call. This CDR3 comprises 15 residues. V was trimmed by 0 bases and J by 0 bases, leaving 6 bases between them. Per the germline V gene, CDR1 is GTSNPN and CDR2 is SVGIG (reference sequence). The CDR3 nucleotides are TGTGCCTGGAGTGTAGGGTTCTCTGGGGCCAACGTCCTGACTTTC. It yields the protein CAWSVGFSGANVLTF.

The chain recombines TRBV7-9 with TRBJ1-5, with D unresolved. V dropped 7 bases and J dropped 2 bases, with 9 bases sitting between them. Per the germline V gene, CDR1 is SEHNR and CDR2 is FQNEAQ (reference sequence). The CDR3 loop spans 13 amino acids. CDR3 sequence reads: CASTRDGNQPQHF. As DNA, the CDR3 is TGTGCCAGCACCCGCGACGGCAATCAGCCCCAGCATTTT.

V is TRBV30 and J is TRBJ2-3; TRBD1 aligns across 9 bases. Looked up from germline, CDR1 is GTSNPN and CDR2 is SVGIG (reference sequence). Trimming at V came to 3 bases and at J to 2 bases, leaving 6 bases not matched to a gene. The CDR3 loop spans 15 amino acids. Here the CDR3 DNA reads TGTGCCTGGAGCAAGGGACAGGGAAACACAGATACGCAGTATTTT. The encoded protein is CAWSKGQGNTDTQYF.

The CDR3 DNA sequence: TGCAGTGCTCGAGGGACTAGCGGGGGCCAAGAGACCCAGTACTTC. As protein: CSARGTSGGQETQYF. The gene calls are TRBV20-1 and TRBJ2-5; 14 bases line up with TRBD2. This CDR3 has 15 amino acids. Per germline, CDR1 DFQATT and CDR2 SNEGSKA (reference sequence). The J segment lost 1 base and the V segment lost 5 bases, leaving 3 bases of the junction unmatched.

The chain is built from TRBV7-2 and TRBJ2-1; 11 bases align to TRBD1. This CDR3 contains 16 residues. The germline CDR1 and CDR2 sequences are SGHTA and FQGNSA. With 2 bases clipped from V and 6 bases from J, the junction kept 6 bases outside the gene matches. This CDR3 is CASSLSLGTGGNEQFF. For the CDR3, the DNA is TGTGCCAGCAGCTTATCACTGGGGACAGGGGGCAATGAGCAGTTCTTC.

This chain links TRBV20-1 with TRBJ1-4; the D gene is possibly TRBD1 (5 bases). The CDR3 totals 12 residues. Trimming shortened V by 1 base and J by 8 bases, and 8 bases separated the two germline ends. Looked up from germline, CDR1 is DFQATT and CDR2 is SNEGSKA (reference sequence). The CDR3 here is CSARVQGEKLFF. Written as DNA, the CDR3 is TGCAGTGCTAGAGTGCAGGGAGAAAAACTGTTTTTT.

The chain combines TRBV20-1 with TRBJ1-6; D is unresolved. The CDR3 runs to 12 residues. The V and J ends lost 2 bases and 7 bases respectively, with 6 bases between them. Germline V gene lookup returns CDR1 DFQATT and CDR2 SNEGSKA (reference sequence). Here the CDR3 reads CSARNNNSPLHF. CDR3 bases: TGCAGTGCTAGAAACAACAATTCACCCCTCCACTTT.

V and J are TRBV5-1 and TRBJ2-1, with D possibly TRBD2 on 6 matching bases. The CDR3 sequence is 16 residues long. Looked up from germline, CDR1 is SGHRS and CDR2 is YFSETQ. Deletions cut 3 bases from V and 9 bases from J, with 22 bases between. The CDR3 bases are TGCGCCAGCAGCTGGAACTCCGGGACGGAGGGGAGTGAGCAGTTCTTC. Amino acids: CASSWNSGTEGSEQFF.

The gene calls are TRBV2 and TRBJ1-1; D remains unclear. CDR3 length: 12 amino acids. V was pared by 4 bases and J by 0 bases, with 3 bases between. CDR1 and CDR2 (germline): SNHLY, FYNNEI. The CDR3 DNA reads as TGTGCCAGCAGTGCCTTGAACACTGAAGCTTTCTTT. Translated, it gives CASSALNTEAFF.